The rows below give T cell receptor beta chains drawn from one sample of a study of shared clonotypes between healthy human individuals. The protocol was immunoSEQ multiplex PCR, while the TCRdb copy is restricted to in-frame clones and leaves out a portion. The sample lists around 83,000 clones, 60% to 65% occurring once. The sequenced sample consisted of memory CD8+ T cells sorted from blood. Every receptor here comes from a man aged 25-45 years in good health. The CDR3 runs from the conserved cysteine through the conserved F or W. The D gene is left open where the match is weak. Size is omitted from some rows. Given values are once, few, many or a class for expanded clones.

>TRBV29-1|TRBD1|NA|TRBJ2-3
TGCAGCGTTGAAGATTCTACGAGACAGGGGCGAGTCACAGATACGCAGTATTTT
CSVEDSTRQGRVTDTQYF
>TRBV28|NA|NA|TRBJ2-1
TGTGCCAGCAGTTTAGTCTCATATGAGCAGTTCTTC
CASSLVSYEQFF
>TRBV6-5|NA|NA|TRBJ1-5
TGTGCCTTGGCAGGGGAACATGACAATCAGCCCCAGCATTTT
CALAGEHDNQPQHF
>TRBV11-2|NA|NA|TRBJ2-1
TGTGCCAGCAGCTTATGGGTTGGCAATGAGCAGTTCTTC
CASSLWVGNEQFF
>TRBV11-2|TRBD1|NA|TRBJ2-1
TGTGCCAGCAGCTCCTCGGGACAGTACCGCGGGGAGCAGTTCTTC
CASSSSGQYRGEQFF
>TRBV7-2|TRBD1|NA|TRBJ1-5
TGTGCCAGCAGCCCAAAAACAGGGGGCGTTGGCAATCAGCCCCAGCATTTT
CASSPKTGGVGNQPQHF
>TRBV15|NA|NA|TRBJ1-5
TGTGCCACCAGCAGAGTTAAATTAGGCAATCAGCCCCAGCATTTT
CATSRVKLGNQPQHF
>TRBV2|TRBD2|NA|TRBJ2-3
TGTGCCAGCAGTGGACTAGCGGTCTCTAGCACAGATACGCAGTATTTT
CASSGLAVSSTDTQYF
>TRBV6-4|TRBD1|few|TRBJ2-2
TGTGCCAGCAGTGTACAGGGGGGAAACACCGGGGAGCTGTTTTTT
CASSVQGGNTGELFF
>TRBV14|TRBD2|NA|TRBJ2-7
TGTGCCAGCAGCCGGGACTACCCTTTTGAGCAGTACTTC
CASSRDYPFEQYF
>TRBV9|NA|NA|TRBJ2-7
TGTGCCAGCAGCGTAGGATCAGGCTCCTACGAGCAGTACTTC
CASSVGSGSYEQYF
>TRBV30|NA|few|TRBJ1-2
TGTGCCTGGAGTATAGATAACTATGGCTACACCTTC
CAWSIDNYGYTF
>TRBV7-9|NA|NA|TRBJ2-7
TGTGCCAGCAGCTTTCTCGGGATAAACGACGAGCAGTACTTC
CASSFLGINDEQYF
>TRBV7-9|TRBD2|NA|TRBJ2-7
TGTGCCAGCAGCGGGACTAGCGCAACCTACGAGCAGTACTTC
CASSGTSATYEQYF
>TRBV7-2|NA|NA|TRBJ2-1
TGTGCCAGCAGTCATCAACTAGGGAACCAGTTCTTC
CASSHQLGNQFF
>TRBV29-1|NA|NA|TRBJ2-7
TGCAGCGTGACCCAATTCGGACTCGAAGCAGACTACGAGCAGTACTTC
CSVTQFGLEADYEQYF
>TRBV7-9|TRBD2|NA|TRBJ2-3
TGTGCCAGCAGCCGATTGGCGGGGGGAGGAGGTACGCAGTATTTT
CASSRLAGGGGTQYF
>TRBV29-1|NA|NA|TRBJ2-7
TGCAGCGTTGAAGTAGGGGGTCTAGGCGAGCAGTACTTC
CSVEVGGLGEQYF
>TRBV7-9|NA|NA|TRBJ2-3
TGTGCCAGCAGCCCCCCGGCCACGGGAAGCACAGATACGCAGTATTTT
CASSPPATGSTDTQYF
>TRBV6-4|TRBD2|NA|TRBJ2-3
TGTGCCAGCAGTGAACTAGCGGGAGTCGGCGCAGATACGCAGTATTTT
CASSELAGVGADTQYF
>TRBV29-1|NA|NA|TRBJ2-1
TGCAGCGTTGAAGGAGCAAGCAGGACTGAGCAGTTCTTC
CSVEGASRTEQFF
>TRBV7-9|NA|NA|TRBJ2-5
TGTGCCAGCAGCTTTATCTGGGACGAAGAAGAGACCCAGTACTTC
CASSFIWDEEETQYF
>TRBV6-1|NA|NA|TRBJ2-6
TGTGCCAGCAGTGGAACTATAGGGCTGTCTGGGGCCAACGTCCTGACTTTC
CASSGTIGLSGANVLTF
>TRBV6-5|NA|medium-sized|TRBJ2-7
TGTGCCAGCGCTAGTCTTTACGAGCAGTACTTC
CASASLYEQYF
>TRBV29-1|NA|few|TRBJ1-1
TGCAGCGTTGAGGAAGGGGTCGACACTGAAGCTTTCTTT
CSVEEGVDTEAFF
>TRBV7-9|NA|NA|TRBJ2-1
TGTGCCAGCAGCTTAGCACTAGCTTTTGAGCAGTTCTTC
CASSLALAFEQFF
>TRBV10-3|NA|few|TRBJ1-5
TGTGCCATCAGTGAGTCGGGCTTCTCGAGCAATCAGCCCCAGCATTTT
CAISESGFSSNQPQHF
>TRBV19|NA|NA|TRBJ1-2
TGTGCCAGTAGTCGGACAGCAGATAACTATGGCTACACCTTC
CASSRTADNYGYTF
>TRBV9|NA|medium-sized|TRBJ2-5
TGTGCCAGCAGCGTAGATGGGACCCCTCAAGAGACCCAGTACTTC
CASSVDGTPQETQYF
>TRBV5-1|NA|NA|TRBJ2-5
TGCGCCAGCAGCTCCGGGTCCCAAGAGACCCAGTACTTC
CASSSGSQETQYF
>TRBV7-2|NA|many|TRBJ1-3
TGTGCCAGCAGCTTAGGGACCTCTGGAAACACCATATATTTT
CASSLGTSGNTIYF
>TRBV7-6|TRBD2|NA|TRBJ2-3
TGTGCCAGCAGATCAATAGCGGGAGCAGCAGATACGCAGTATTTT
CASRSIAGAADTQYF
>TRBV7-9|NA|NA|TRBJ2-7
TGTGCCAGCAGCTTAGACTCGGCCCCCTACGAGCAGTACTTC
CASSLDSAPYEQYF
>TRBV10-2|NA|NA|TRBJ1-1
TGCGCCAGCACTCTAACATTGAACACTGAAGCTTTCTTT
CASTLTLNTEAFF
>TRBV7-9|NA|NA|TRBJ1-1
TGTGCCAGCAGCTTAGACACAGGGTGGGACACTGAAGCTTTCTTT
CASSLDTGWDTEAFF
>TRBV4-1|NA|NA|TRBJ2-1
TGCGCCAGCAGTCTTTCAGAGGGAGAGTCCTACAATGAGCAGTTCTTC
CASSLSEGESYNEQFF
>TRBV30|NA|NA|TRBJ2-1
TGTGCCTGGAGTCCAGGGGAGTCAGGATCCTACAATGAGCAGTTCTTC
CAWSPGESGSYNEQFF
>TRBV6-5|NA|NA|TRBJ2-1
TGTGCCAGCACTTATTACGTGGGGGGCAATGAGCAGTTCTTC
CASTYYVGGNEQFF
>TRBV11-2|TRBD1|few|TRBJ2-1
TGTGCCAGCAGCTTAGAGGGGACAGGGAGGAATGAGCAGTTCTTC
CASSLEGTGRNEQFF
>TRBV9|NA|NA|TRBJ1-1
TGTGCCAGCAGCTCTGGGAAGGACGATGCTTTCTTT
CASSSGKDDAFF
>TRBV28|TRBD1|NA|TRBJ2-5
TGTGCCAGCAGTTGGGGACAGGGCATGCAAGAGACCCAGTACTTC
CASSWGQGMQETQYF
>TRBV7-2|TRBD1|NA|TRBJ2-7
TGTGCCAGCAGCTTAGAGACAGGGTTAGCCGCTTACTTC
CASSLETGLAAYF
>TRBV4-3|NA|NA|TRBJ1-1
TGCGCTAGCAGCCCCCAACGGAACATTGAAGCTTTCTTT
CASSPQRNIEAFF
>TRBV29-1|TRBD2|NA|TRBJ2-1
TGCAGCGTTGATTGGGGACTAGAAGACCACAATGAGCAGTTCTTC
CSVDWGLEDHNEQFF
>TRBV21-1|NA|NA|TRBJ1-1
TGTGCCAGCAGATCCCCTATAGCTACACATTGCACTGAAGCTTTCTTT
CASRSPIATHCTEAFF
>TRBV25-1|NA|once|TRBJ2-7
TGTGCCAGCAGTGCAGAATGGAGGGACAGCTCCTACGAGCAGTACTTC
CASSAEWRDSSYEQYF
>TRBV7-8|NA|NA|TRBJ2-1
TGTGCCAGCAGTTCTACAGCTTACAATGAGCAGTTCTTC
CASSSTAYNEQFF
>TRBV18|NA|NA|TRBJ2-7
TGTGCCAGCTCACCACGGCCAGGTTCATCCTACGAGCAGTACTTC
CASSPRPGSSYEQYF
>TRBV9|NA|NA|TRBJ2-5
TGTGCCAGCAGCGTAGAGGGCAGACAAGAGACCCAGTACTTC
CASSVEGRQETQYF
>TRBV28|NA|NA|TRBJ2-2
TGTGCCAGCAGCCCAACTATAGGGGAGCTGTTTTTT
CASSPTIGELFF
>TRBV5-4|NA|NA|TRBJ1-5
TGTGCCAGCAGCTTGTCCGGGACACGTAATCAGCCCCAGCATTTT
CASSLSGTRNQPQHF
>TRBV19|TRBD1|few|TRBJ2-1
TGTGCCAGTAGTATAGCGGGACAGAGTTCCTACAATGAGCAGTTCTTC
CASSIAGQSSYNEQFF
>TRBV10-2|NA|NA|TRBJ1-1
TGCGCCAGTGGACTGCTGAACACTGAAGCTTTCTTT
CASGLLNTEAFF
>TRBV6-5|TRBD1|many|TRBJ2-2
TGTGCCAGCAGCTACCGGACAGGGGTTGCCGGGGAGCTGTTTTTT
CASSYRTGVAGELFF
>TRBV27|TRBD1|NA|TRBJ1-5
TGTGCCAGCAGTTTGACAGGGGTGAATCAGCCCCAGCATTTT
CASSLTGVNQPQHF
>TRBV9|NA|few|TRBJ2-2
TGTGCCAGCAGCGTATGGGGTTCGAACACCGGGGAGCTGTTTTTT
CASSVWGSNTGELFF
>TRBV25-1|TRBD2|many|TRBJ2-1
TGTGCCAGCAGTGAATCGGGTAGCGGGTCCTTCGGCTACAATGAGCAGTTCTTC
CASSESGSGSFGYNEQFF